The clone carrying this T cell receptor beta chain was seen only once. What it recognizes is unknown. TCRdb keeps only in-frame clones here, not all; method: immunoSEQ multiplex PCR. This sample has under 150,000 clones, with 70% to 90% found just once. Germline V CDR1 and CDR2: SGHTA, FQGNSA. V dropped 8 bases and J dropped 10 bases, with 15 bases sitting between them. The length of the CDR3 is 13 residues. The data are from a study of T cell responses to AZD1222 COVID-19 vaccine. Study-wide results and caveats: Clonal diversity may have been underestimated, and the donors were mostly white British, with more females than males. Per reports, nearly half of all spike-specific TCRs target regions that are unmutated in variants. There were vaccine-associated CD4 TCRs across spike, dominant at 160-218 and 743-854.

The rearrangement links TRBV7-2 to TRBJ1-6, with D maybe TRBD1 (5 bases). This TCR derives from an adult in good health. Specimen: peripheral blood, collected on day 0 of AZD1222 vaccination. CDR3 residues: CASALGLGSPLHF. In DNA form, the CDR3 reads TGTGCCAGCGCCCTGGGGCTGGGGTCACCCCTCCACTTT.